Listed below are T cell receptor beta chains from one sample, sequenced in a study of cytomegalovirus exposure and HLA in healthy donors. This table comes from immunoSEQ multiplex PCR, and its TCRdb copy is limited to in-frame clones, with some not included. The sample holds a few hundred thousand clones, around 87% seen once. The source material was PBMCs. These receptors all come from a young woman in good health and CMV-seronegative. Each CDR3 is given with its conserved first and last residue. Fields, in order: V gene, J gene, clone size, D gene, CDR3 protein, CDR3 DNA. The D gene is left open where the match is weak. Only part of the rows carry a size: once, few, many, or a class if the clone is expanded.

TRBV11-2	TRBJ1-4	NA	NA	CASSLSRLRNEKLFF	TGTGCCAGCAGCTTATCCCGACTGCGTAATGAAAAACTGTTTTTT
TRBV10-3	TRBJ2-1	NA	TRBD1	CAISALQGGSYNEQFF	TGTGCCATCAGTGCTCTACAAGGGGGCAGCTACAATGAGCAGTTCTTC
TRBV6-5	TRBJ1-5	NA	TRBD1	CASRRTGRNQPQHF	TGTGCCAGCAGACGGACAGGGAGAAATCAGCCCCAGCATTTT
TRBV27	TRBJ2-2	NA	NA	CASSGGWNTGELFF	TGTGCCAGCAGTGGCGGATGGAACACCGGGGAGCTGTTTTTT
TRBV11-3	TRBJ2-2	NA	TRBD1	CASTKDRGGGELFF	TGTGCCAGCACCAAAGACAGGGGAGGCGGGGAGCTGTTTTTT
TRBV5-1	TRBJ2-1	once	TRBD1	CASSGRDRGLTNEQFF	TGCGCCAGCAGCGGCCGGGACAGGGGACTCACCAATGAGCAGTTCTTC
TRBV7-6	TRBJ2-7	NA	NA	CASSWQDTSYEQYF	TGTGCCAGCAGCTGGCAGGACACTTCCTACGAGCAGTACTTC
TRBV18	TRBJ1-1	NA	TRBD1	CASSYRTGMNTEAFF	TGTGCCAGCTCGTATAGGACAGGGATGAACACTGAAGCTTTCTTT
TRBV20-1	TRBJ1-3	NA	NA	CSNLGNTIYF	TGCAGTAATCTTGGAAACACCATATATTTT
TRBV18	TRBJ1-1	NA	NA	CASSPGERDTEAFF	TGTGCCAGCTCACCAGGGGAGAGGGACACTGAAGCTTTCTTT
TRBV7-6	TRBJ2-1	NA	NA	CASSLVGGAYNEQFF	TGTGCCAGCAGCTTAGTTGGCGGGGCTTACAATGAGCAGTTCTTC
TRBV6-1	TRBJ2-1	NA	NA	CASSEPTGSNEQFF	TGTGCCAGCAGTGAACCAACAGGGTCCAATGAGCAGTTCTTC
TRBV5-1	TRBJ2-5	NA	TRBD2	CASSYRLAGGQETQYF	TGCGCCAGCAGCTACCGACTAGCGGGGGGGCAAGAGACCCAGTACTTC
TRBV11-2	TRBJ1-2	NA	NA	CASSLDSSNYGYTF	TGTGCCAGCAGCCTGGACAGTTCTAACTATGGCTACACCTTC
TRBV19	TRBJ1-1	NA	TRBD1	CASSIQPGQGMAEAFF	TGTGCCAGTAGTATTCAACCGGGACAGGGAATGGCTGAAGCTTTCTTT
TRBV5-5	TRBJ1-5	few	NA	CASSSTPGLYFGGNQPQHF	TGTGCCAGCAGCTCAACGCCGGGACTATATTTCGGGGGCAATCAGCCCCAGCATTTT
TRBV19	TRBJ2-5	NA	NA	CASSIDRQNQETQYF	TGTGCCAGTAGTATAGATCGACAGAACCAAGAGACCCAGTACTTC
TRBV29-1	TRBJ2-1	NA	TRBD2	CSVEDLAGEPYNEQFF	TGCAGCGTTGAAGATCTAGCGGGGGAACCCTACAATGAGCAGTTCTTC
TRBV4-3	TRBJ2-2	NA	NA	CASSQGVGVSNTGELFF	TGCGCCAGCAGCCAAGGGGTAGGGGTGTCTAACACCGGGGAGCTGTTTTTT
TRBV30	TRBJ1-2	NA	TRBD1	CAWDRDGYTF	TGTGCCTGGGACAGGGACGGCTACACCTTC
TRBV7-2	TRBJ2-1	NA	TRBD1	CASSLVGTADNEQFF	TGTGCCAGCAGCTTAGTTGGGACAGCTGACAATGAGCAGTTCTTC
TRBV7-2	TRBJ1-1	NA	NA	CASSLSMNTEAFF	TGTGCCAGCAGCTTGAGCATGAACACTGAAGCTTTCTTT
TRBV6-5	TRBJ1-1	NA	NA	CASSYGRNTEAFF	TGTGCCAGCAGTTATGGCAGAAACACTGAAGCTTTCTTT
TRBV9	TRBJ2-7	NA	TRBD1	CASSPRGQGYEQYF	TGTGCCAGCAGCCCCAGAGGACAGGGGTACGAGCAGTACTTC
TRBV27	TRBJ1-1	NA	TRBD1	CASSSGGSNTEAFF	TGTGCCAGCAGTTCAGGGGGTTCGAACACTGAAGCTTTCTTT
TRBV7-3	TRBJ1-2	NA	TRBD1	CASRTGQDYGYTF	TGTGCCAGCAGGACGGGACAGGACTATGGCTACACCTTC
TRBV27	TRBJ1-5	NA	TRBD1	CATQGSASPAYSNQPQHF	TGTGCTACACAGGGGAGCGCCTCCCCTGCATATAGCAATCAGCCCCAGCATTTT
TRBV2	TRBJ2-1	NA	TRBD1	CASNGQGAYNEQFF	TGTGCCAGCAACGGACAGGGAGCCTACAATGAGCAGTTCTTC
TRBV10-2	TRBJ2-7	NA	NA	CASRTGKGAYEQYF	TGCGCCAGCAGGACAGGTAAAGGGGCCTACGAGCAGTACTTC
TRBV5-8	TRBJ2-2	NA	NA	CASSSRTDSLNTGELFF	TGTGCCAGCAGCTCCCGGACGGACTCCCTGAACACCGGGGAGCTGTTTTTT
TRBV28	TRBJ1-5	NA	NA	CASKAGAQPQHF	TGTGCCAGCAAGGCAGGGGCTCAGCCCCAGCATTTT
TRBV6-5	TRBJ2-7	NA	TRBD1	CASSFGTGYYEQYF	TGTGCCAGCAGTTTTGGGACAGGGTACTACGAGCAGTACTTC
TRBV2	TRBJ2-1	NA	TRBD2	CASSERGLAGGLGNEQFF	TGTGCCAGCAGTGAAAGGGGACTAGCGGGGGGTTTAGGCAATGAGCAGTTCTTC
TRBV10-1	TRBJ2-2	NA	TRBD2	CASSGSGTSGNTGELFF	TGCGCCAGCAGTGGGTCCGGGACTAGCGGCAACACCGGGGAGCTGTTTTTT
TRBV11-3	TRBJ1-5	once	NA	CASSLQNLSDQPQHF	TGTGCCAGCAGCTTACAAAACCTAAGTGATCAGCCCCAGCATTTT
TRBV28	TRBJ2-6	NA	NA	CASSFRTGANVLTF	TGTGCCAGCAGTTTCAGGACTGGGGCCAACGTCCTGACTTTC
TRBV7-2	TRBJ2-3	few	TRBD2	CASRLSGGPGDTQYF	TGTGCCAGCAGACTAAGCGGGGGGCCGGGGGATACGCAGTATTTT
TRBV4-3	TRBJ1-4	NA	TRBD1	CASSQDSGGREKLFF	TGCGCCAGCAGCCAAGATTCAGGGGGTCGTGAAAAACTGTTTTTT
TRBV5-1	TRBJ2-7	NA	NA	CASSLAAGKGYEQYF	TGCGCCAGCAGCTTGGCCGCAGGGAAAGGCTACGAGCAGTACTTC
TRBV7-9	TRBJ1-2	NA	NA	CASSLGQNVGYGYTF	TGTGCCAGCAGCTTGGGGCAGAACGTAGGCTATGGCTACACCTTC
TRBV5-1	TRBJ1-1	NA	TRBD1	CASSGQGTEAFF	TGCGCCAGCAGCGGACAGGGGACTGAAGCTTTCTTT
TRBV4-3	TRBJ1-6	NA	NA	CASSQSTTGNSPLHF	TGCGCCAGCAGCCAATCGACAACGGGGAATTCACCCCTCCACTTT
TRBV5-8	TRBJ2-7	NA	NA	CASSLSRPGTYEQYF	TGTGCCAGCAGCTTGTCCCGGCCCGGGACCTACGAGCAGTACTTC
TRBV30	TRBJ2-7	few	NA	CACSAVYEQYF	TGTGCCTGTTCAGCGGTCTACGAGCAGTACTTC
TRBV7-9	TRBJ2-7	NA	TRBD1	CASSLGGQGVAYEQYF	TGTGCCAGCAGCTTAGGGGGACAGGGGGTTGCCTACGAGCAGTACTTC